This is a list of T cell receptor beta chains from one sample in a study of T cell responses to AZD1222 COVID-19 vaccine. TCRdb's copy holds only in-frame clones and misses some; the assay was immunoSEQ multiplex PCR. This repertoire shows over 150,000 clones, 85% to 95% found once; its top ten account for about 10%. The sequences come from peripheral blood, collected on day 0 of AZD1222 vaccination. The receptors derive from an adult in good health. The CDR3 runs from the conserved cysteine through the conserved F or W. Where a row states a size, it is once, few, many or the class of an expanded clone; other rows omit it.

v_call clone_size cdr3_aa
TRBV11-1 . CASSGSGEDTQYF
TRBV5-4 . CASSLVAYGYTF
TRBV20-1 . CSVGYGYTF
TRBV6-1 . CASSDPGQGYTEAFF
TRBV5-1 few CASSLSTTNTEAFF
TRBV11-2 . CASSDSSGPYEQYF
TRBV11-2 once CASSLFTGGPYQETQYF
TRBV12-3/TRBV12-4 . CASSYDSYEQYF
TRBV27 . CASSLNGRGGGELFF
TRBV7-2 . CASSLAEISWGLGVYEQYF
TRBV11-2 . CASSQWGAQNEKLFF
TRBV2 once CAGAVQNNSPLHF
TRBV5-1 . CASSPDSRSTDTQYF
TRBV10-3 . CAISNRDRRPNTEAFF
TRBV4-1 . CASSQSSGRGEFF
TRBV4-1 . CASSPGADGTEAFF
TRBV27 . CASSSSGTGVNGYTF
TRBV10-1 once CASSPGGPSYNEQFF
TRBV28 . CASTGGYSGNTIYF
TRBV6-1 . CASSERDPQETQYF
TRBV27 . CASSTPRALAVGSTDTQYF
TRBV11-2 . CASRPPAGWATEAFF
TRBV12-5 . CASGRTVTSTDTQYF
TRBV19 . CASSLGPGERIF
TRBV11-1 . CASSLDGNYGYTF
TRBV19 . CASSWTSGGRYEQFF
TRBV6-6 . CASTDMGSTEAFF
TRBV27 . CATKGAGRGQETQYF
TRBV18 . CASSPVRGIQETQYF
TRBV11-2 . CASSLTRRGEAFF
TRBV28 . CASTQTHPGPLNTGELFF
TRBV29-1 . CSVVFLPGAGLPGPASYNEQFF
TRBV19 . CASSPPDAYNEQFF
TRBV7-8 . CASSLGRGYEKLFF
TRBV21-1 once CASRAELLYEQYF
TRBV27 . CASSLSLGGYQPQHF
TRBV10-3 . CAIRGGVGDGYTF
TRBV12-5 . CASGSISGGRTINYGYTF
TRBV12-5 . CASGLVNREGAFF
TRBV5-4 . CASRTDRGEGPQETQYF
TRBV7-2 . CASSWLQGRRNQPQHF
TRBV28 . CASSLMTGGMYNSPLHF
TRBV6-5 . CASSYSGTGVSPLHF
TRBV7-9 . CASSLGGIVPEAFF
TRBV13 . CASSLGGLAGTNEQFF
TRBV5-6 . CASHRDRGSGTEAFF
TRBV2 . CASSLGAGHRTGELFF
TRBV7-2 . CASSLRGPNQPQHF